This is a list of T cell receptor beta chains from one sample in a study of T cells in Graves' hyperthyroidism and ophthalmopathy. TCRdb analysed the multiplex PCR reads with MiXCR anew, one entry per CDR3 protein. This table holds fewer than 450,000 distinct CDR3 sequences, about a sixth found once. The sequenced material came from blood. Source of these receptors: a woman aged 25 to 39 with Graves' hyperthyroidism that later progressed to Graves' ophthalmopathy. Both conserved end residues are part of each CDR3. D genes are given only for firm matches. A clone size is listed for some rows: how often the clone was seen (once, few, many), or a class if it is expanded.

d_gene	abundance	v_gene	j_gene	CDR3aa	CDR3nt
TRBD2	many	TRBV3-1	TRBJ2-3	CASSPRTSGGADTQYF	TGTGCCAGCAGCCCGCGTACTAGCGGGGGGGCGGATACGCAGTATTTT
.	few	TRBV14	TRBJ1-6	CASSQDRGQRPNNSPLHF	TGTGCCAGCAGCCAAGATCGCGGACAGAGGCCAAATAATTCACCCCTCCACTTT
TRBD1	many	TRBV5-1	TRBJ2-5	CASSSRDRGKETQYF	TGCGCCAGCAGCTCCCGGGACAGGGGGAAAGAGACCCAGTACTTC
.	many	TRBV20-1	TRBJ2-5	CSAAPLQIQETQYF	TGCAGTGCTGCCCCCCTGCAGATTCAAGAGACCCAGTACTTC
.	many	TRBV12-3/TRBV12-4	TRBJ2-7	CASSPPGPRGHEQYF	TGTGCCAGCAGTCCTCCGGGACCCCGAGGGCACGAGCAGTACTTC
.	.	TRBV20-1	TRBJ2-2	CSTQGGITGELFF	TGCAGCACGCAGGGTGGTATCACCGGGGAGCTGTTTTTT
TRBD2	many	TRBV20-1	TRBJ2-1	CSARDLGGTHNEQFF	TGCAGTGCTAGAGATCTGGGGGGGACGCACAATGAGCAGTTCTTC
.	many	TRBV2	TRBJ2-2	CASSSDSANTGELFF	TGTGCCAGCAGCTCGGACAGTGCGAACACCGGGGAGCTGTTTTTT
TRBD1	many	TRBV27	TRBJ1-6	CASSPWTGAGPPLHF	TGTGCCAGCAGTCCTTGGACAGGGGCCGGACCACCCCTCCACTTT
TRBD2	many	TRBV7-8	TRBJ2-1	CASSLYGGTDNEQFF	TGTGCCAGCAGCTTATACGGGGGGACGGACAATGAGCAGTTCTTC
.	.	TRBV5-6	TRBJ1-2	CASSLFSVGYTF	TGTGCCAGCAGCTTGTTCAGTGTTGGCTACACCTTC
.	many	TRBV2	TRBJ2-1	CASRPRGPPSYNEQFF	TGTGCCAGCAGACCCCGCGGACCCCCTTCCTACAATGAGCAGTTCTTC
.	.	TRBV3-1	TRBJ1-2	CASSQATTATYGYTF	TGTGCCAGCAGCCAGGCCACCACCGCGACCTATGGCTACACCTTC
.	many	TRBV2	TRBJ2-7	CASTPSGAKPYEQYF	TGTGCCAGCACCCCATCTGGGGCAAAGCCCTACGAGCAGTACTTC